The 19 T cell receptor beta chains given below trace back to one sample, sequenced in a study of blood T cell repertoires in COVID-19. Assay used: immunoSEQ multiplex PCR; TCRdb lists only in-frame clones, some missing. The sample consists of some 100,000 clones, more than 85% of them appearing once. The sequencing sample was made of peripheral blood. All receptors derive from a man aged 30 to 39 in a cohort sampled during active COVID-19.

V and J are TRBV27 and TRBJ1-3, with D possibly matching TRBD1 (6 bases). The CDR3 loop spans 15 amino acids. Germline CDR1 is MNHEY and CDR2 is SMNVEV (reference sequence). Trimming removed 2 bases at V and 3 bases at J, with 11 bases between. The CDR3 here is CASSLGGPRGNTIYF. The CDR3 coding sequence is TGTGCCAGCAGTTTAGGGGGCCCTCGTGGAAACACCATATATTTT.

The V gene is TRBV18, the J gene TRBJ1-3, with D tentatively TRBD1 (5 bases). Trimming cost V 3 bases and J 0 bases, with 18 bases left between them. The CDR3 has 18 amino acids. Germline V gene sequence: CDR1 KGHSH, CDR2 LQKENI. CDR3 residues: CASSPFGQGKTSGNTIYF. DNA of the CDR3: TGTGCCAGCTCACCCTTTGGTCAGGGAAAGACCTCTGGAAACACCATATATTTT. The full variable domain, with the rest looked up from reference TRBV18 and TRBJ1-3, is NAGVMQNPRHLVRRRGQEARLRCSPMKGHSHVYWYRQLPEEGLKFMVYLQKENIIDESGMPKERFSAEFPKEGPSILRIQQVVRGDSAAYFCASSPFGQGKTSGNTIYFGEGSWLTVV.

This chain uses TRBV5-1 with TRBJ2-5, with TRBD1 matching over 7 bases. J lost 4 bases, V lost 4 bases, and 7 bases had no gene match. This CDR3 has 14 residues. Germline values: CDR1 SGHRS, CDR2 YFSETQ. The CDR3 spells CASSPARQGETQYF. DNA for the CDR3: TGCGCCAGCAGCCCCGCTCGACAGGGAGAGACCCAGTACTTC.

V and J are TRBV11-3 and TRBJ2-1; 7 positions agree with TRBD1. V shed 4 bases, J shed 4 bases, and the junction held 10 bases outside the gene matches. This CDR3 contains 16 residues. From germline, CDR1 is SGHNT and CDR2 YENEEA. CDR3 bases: TGTGCCAGCAGCTCAGGGGGTGGGGGTCGTTACAATGAGCAGTTCTTC. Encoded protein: CASSSGGGGRYNEQFF.

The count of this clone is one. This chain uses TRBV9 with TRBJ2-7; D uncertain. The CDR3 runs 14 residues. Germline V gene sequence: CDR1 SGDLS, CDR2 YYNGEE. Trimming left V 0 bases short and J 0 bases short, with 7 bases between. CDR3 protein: CASSVAPLSYEQYF. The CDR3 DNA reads TGTGCCAGCAGCGTAGCTCCTCTCTCCTACGAGCAGTACTTC.

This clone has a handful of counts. In DNA, the CDR3 is TGTGCCAGCAGTTTGCCCGGACAGGGGATTGTTTCACCCCTCCACTTT. Its translation is CASSLPGQGIVSPLHF. J is TRBJ1-6 and V is TRBV28, with TRBD1 identical over 9 bases. CDR1 is MDHEN, CDR2 SYDVKM, per germline. Germline trimming cut 3 bases from V and 9 bases from J; bases unmatched to any gene: 9. CDR3 length: 16 amino acids. The whole variable domain, filled in from reference TRBV28 and TRBJ1-6, reads DVKVTQSSRYLVKRTGEKVFLECVQDMDHENMFWYRQDPGLGLRLIYFSYDVKMKEKGDIPEGYSVSREKKERFSLILESASTNQTSMYLCASSLPGQGIVSPLHFGNGTRLTVT.

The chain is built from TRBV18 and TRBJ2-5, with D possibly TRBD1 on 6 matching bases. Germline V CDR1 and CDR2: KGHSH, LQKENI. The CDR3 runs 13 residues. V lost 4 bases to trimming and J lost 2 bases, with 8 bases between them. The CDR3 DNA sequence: TGTGCCAGCTCACGGGGGCAGCAAGAGACCCAGTACTTC. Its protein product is CASSRGQQETQYF.

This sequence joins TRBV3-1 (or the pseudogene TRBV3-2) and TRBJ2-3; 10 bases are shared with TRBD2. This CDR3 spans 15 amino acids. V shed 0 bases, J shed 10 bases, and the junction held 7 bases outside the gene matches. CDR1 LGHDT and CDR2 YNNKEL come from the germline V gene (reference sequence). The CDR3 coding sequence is TGTGCCAGCAGCCAAGATGCCAGCGGGGGGGCCGCGCAGTATTTT. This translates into CASSQDASGGAAQYF.

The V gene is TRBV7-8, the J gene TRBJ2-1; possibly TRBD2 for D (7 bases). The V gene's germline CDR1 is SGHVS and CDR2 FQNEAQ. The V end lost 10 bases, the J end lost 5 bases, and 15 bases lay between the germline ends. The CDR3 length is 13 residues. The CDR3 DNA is TGTGCCACGACCTGGGGGGGCAACAATGAGCAGTTCTTC. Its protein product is CATTWGGNNEQFF.

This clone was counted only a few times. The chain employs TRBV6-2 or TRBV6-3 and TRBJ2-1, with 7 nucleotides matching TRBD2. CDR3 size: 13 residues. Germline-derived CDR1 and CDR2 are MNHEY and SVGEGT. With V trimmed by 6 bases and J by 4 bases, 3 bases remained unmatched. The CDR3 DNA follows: TGTGCCAGCAGCTGGGGGGGTTACAATGAGCAGTTCTTC. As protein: CASSWGGYNEQFF.

The CDR3: CASTTDRVYGYTF. The CDR3 nucleotides read TGTGCCAGTACAACGGACAGGGTCTATGGCTACACCTTC. The rearrangement uses TRBV19 and TRBJ1-2, with 8 bases aligning to TRBD1. V lost 7 bases to trimming and J lost 4 bases; unmatched junction nucleotides: 5. Per germline, CDR1 LNHDA and CDR2 SQIVND (reference sequence). This CDR3 contains 13 residues.

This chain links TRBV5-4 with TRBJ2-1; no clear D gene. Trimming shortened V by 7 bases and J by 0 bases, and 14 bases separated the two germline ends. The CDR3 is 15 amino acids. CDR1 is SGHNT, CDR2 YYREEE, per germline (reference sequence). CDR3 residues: CASSLGGSSYNEQFF. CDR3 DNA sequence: TGTGCCAGCTCCTTGGGTGGCAGCTCCTACAATGAGCAGTTCTTC.

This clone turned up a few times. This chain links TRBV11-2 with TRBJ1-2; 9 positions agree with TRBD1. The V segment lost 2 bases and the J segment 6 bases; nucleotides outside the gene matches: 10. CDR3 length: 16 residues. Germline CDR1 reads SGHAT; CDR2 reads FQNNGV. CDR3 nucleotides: TGTGCCAGCAGCTTAACAGGGGGCAAGTTCGGGGATGGCTACACCTTC. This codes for CASSLTGGKFGDGYTF.

CDR3 nucleotides: TGTGCCAGCAGGGGGGGTTTCCGTGGCTACACCTTC. Residues: CASRGGFRGYTF. V is TRBV6-5 and J is TRBJ1-2; possibly TRBD1 for D (5 bases). The ends were cut back, 6 bases at V and 7 bases at J, with 12 bases in the middle. This CDR3 comprises 12 residues. Germline CDR1 and CDR2: MNHEY and SVGAGI.

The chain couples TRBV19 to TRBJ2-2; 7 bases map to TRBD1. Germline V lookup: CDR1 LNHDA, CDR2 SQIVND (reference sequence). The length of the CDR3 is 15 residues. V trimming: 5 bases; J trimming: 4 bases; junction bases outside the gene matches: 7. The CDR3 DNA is TGTGCCAGTAGTCCTCGACAGGGCAGCACCGGGGAGCTGTTTTTT. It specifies CASSPRQGSTGELFF.

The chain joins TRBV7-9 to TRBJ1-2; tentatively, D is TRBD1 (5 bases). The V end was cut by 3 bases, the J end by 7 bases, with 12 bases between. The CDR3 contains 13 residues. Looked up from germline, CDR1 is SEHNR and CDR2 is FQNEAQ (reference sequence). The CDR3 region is CASSFNGGGGYTF. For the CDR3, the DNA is TGTGCCAGCAGCTTCAATGGGGGGGGTGGCTACACCTTC.

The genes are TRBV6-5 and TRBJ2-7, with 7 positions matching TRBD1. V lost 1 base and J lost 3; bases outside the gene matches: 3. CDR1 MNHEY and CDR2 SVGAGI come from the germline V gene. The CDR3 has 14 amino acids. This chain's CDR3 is CASSYFYRGYEQYF. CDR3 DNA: TGTGCCAGCAGTTACTTTTACAGGGGCTACGAGCAGTACTTC.

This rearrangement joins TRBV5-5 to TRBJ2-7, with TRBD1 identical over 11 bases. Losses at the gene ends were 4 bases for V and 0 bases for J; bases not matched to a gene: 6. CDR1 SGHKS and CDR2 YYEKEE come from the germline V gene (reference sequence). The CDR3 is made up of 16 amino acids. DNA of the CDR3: TGTGCCAGCAGCCTAACCGGGACAGGGGGCTCCTACGAGCAGTACTTC. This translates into CASSLTGTGGSYEQYF.

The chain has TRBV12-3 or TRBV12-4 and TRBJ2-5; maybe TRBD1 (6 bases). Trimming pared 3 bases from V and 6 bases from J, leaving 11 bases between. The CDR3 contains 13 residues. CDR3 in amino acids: CASSFARGKTQYF. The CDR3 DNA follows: TGTGCCAGCAGTTTTGCCAGGGGTAAGACCCAGTACTTC.